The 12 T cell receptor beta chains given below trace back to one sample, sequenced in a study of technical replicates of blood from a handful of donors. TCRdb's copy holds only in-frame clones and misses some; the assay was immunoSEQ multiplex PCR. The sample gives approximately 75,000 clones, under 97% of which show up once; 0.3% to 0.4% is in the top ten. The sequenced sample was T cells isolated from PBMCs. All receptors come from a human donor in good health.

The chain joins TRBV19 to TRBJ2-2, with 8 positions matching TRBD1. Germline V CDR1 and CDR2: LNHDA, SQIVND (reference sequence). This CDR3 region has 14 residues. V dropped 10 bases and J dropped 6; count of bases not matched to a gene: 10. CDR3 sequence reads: CATSRVDRAGELFF. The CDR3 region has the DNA TGTGCCACTTCTAGAGTGGACAGGGCCGGGGAGCTGTTTTTT. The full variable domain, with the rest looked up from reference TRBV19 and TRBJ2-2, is DGGITQSPKYLFRKEGQNVTLSCEQNLNHDAMYWYRQDPGQGLRLIYYSQIVNDFQKGDIAEGYSVSREKKESFPLTVTSAQKNPTAFYLCATSRVDRAGELFFGEGSRLTVL.

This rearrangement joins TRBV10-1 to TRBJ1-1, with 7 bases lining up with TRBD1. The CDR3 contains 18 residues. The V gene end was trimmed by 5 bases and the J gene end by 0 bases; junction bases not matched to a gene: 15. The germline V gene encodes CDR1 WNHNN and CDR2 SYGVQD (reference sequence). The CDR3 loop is CASSPRDRVWILNTEAFF. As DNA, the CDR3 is TGCGCCAGCAGTCCTCGCGACAGGGTGTGGATCTTGAACACTGAAGCTTTCTTT.

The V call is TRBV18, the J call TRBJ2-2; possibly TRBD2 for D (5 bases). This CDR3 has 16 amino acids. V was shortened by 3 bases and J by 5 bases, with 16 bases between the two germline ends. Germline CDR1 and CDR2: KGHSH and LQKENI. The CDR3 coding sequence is TGTGCCAGCTCACCTGAGCGACTCCCGGGAACCGGGGAGCTGTTTTTT. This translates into CASSPERLPGTGELFF.

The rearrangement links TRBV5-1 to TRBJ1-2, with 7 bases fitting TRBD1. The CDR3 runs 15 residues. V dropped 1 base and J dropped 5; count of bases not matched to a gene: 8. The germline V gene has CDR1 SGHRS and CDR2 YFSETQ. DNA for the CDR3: TGCGCCAGCAGCTTGCGTTTGGACAGGCTTTATGGCTACACCTTC. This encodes CASSLRLDRLYGYTF.

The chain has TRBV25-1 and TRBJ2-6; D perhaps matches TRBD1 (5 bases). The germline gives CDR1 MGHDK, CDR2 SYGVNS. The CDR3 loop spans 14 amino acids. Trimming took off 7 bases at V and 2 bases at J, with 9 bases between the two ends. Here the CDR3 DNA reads TGTGCCAGCACAGGGAACACTGGGGCCAACGTCCTGACTTTC. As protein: CASTGNTGANVLTF.

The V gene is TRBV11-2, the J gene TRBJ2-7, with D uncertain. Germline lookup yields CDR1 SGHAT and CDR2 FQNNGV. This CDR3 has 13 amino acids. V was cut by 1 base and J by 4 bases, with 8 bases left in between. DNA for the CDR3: TGTGCCAGCAGCTTAGCGCCCACATACGAGCAGTACTTC. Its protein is CASSLAPTYEQYF.

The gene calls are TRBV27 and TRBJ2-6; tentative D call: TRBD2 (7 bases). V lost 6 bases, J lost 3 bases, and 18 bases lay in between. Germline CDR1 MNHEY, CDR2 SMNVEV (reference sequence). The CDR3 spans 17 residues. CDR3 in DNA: TGTGCCAGCAGCTCAAGGGGGGGCGCATATGGGGCCAACGTCCTGACTTTC. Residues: CASSSRGGAYGANVLTF.

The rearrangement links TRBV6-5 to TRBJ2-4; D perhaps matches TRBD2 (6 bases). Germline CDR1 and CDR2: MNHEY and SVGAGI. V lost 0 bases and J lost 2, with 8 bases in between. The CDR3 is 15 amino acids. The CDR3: CASSYSAGTKNIQYF. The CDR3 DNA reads TGTGCCAGCAGTTACTCGGCGGGGACCAAAAACATTCAGTACTTC.

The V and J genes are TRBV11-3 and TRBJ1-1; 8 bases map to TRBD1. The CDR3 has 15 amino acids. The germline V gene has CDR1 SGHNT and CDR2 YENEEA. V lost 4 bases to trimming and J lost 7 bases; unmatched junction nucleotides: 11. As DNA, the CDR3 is TGTGCCAGCAGCTCCCAGGGGGCGCGGTTCGATGAAGCTTTCTTT. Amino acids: CASSSQGARFDEAFF.

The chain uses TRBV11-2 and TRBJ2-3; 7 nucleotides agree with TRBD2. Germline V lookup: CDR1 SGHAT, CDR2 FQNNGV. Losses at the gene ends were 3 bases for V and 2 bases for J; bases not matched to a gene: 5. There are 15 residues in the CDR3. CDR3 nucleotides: TGTGCCAGCAGCTTCTTGGCGGGAGTCACAGATACGCAGTATTTT. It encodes CASSFLAGVTDTQYF.

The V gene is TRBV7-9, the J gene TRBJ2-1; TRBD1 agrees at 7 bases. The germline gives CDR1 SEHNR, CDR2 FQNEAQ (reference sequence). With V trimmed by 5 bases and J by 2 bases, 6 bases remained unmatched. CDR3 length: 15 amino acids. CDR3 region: CASSVSGTAYNEQFF. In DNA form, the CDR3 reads TGTGCCAGCAGCGTGTCCGGGACAGCCTACAATGAGCAGTTCTTC.

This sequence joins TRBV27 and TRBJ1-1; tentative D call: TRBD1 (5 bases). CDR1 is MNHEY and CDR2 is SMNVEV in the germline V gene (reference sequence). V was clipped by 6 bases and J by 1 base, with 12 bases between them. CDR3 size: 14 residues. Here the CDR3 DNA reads TGTGCCAGCAGCCCGGGGGGAGGGAACACTGAAGCTTTCTTT. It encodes CASSPGGGNTEAFF.